This TCR beta chain derives from a study of beta chain features in type 1 diabetes. In the study overall: Age and gender were similar between patients and healthy donors, as were cell yields. Study observations and caveats: Sequencing of cDNA might inflate the share of cells that strongly express TCR.

The table lists this clone with a few counts. Its antigen is unknown. Reverse transcription of all isolated RNA meant that expressed TCRB transcripts were sequenced. The protocol was immunoSEQ multiplex PCR, while the TCRdb copy is restricted to in-frame clones and leaves out a portion. This table has 200,000 to 250,000 clones, roughly 9.6% appearing once. CDR1 is MNHEY, CDR2 SVGAGI, per germline. The V and J ends lost 4 bases and 3 bases respectively, with 16 bases between them. CDR3 length: 16 residues. The TCR sequence derives from a young woman in good health. The V and J genes are TRBV6-5 and TRBJ1-5; D ambiguous. The sequenced material came from naive CD4+ T cells from blood. The CDR3 DNA follows: TGTGCCAGCAGTTCACGTGCGGGAGGGTACAATCAGCCCCAGCATTTT. Translating gives CASSSRAGGYNQPQHF.